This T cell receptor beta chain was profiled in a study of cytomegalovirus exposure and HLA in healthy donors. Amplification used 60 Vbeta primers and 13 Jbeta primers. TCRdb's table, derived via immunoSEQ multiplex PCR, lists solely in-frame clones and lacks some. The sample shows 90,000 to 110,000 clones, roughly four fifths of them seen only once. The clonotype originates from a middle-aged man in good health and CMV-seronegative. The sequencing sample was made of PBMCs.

The CDR3 DNA is TGTGCCAGCAGCTTAGGTCTGGGAGAGCGAGACACTGAAGCTTTCTTT. As protein: CASSLGLGERDTEAFF. The chain carries TRBV7-6 and TRBJ1-1, with D uncertain. There are 16 residues in the CDR3. Trimming stripped 1 base from V and 3 bases from J, with 15 bases between. The germline V gene encodes CDR1 SGHVS and CDR2 FNYEAQ.